Shown below are 14 T cell receptor beta chains from a single sample sequenced in a study of blood T cell repertoires in COVID-19. The assay was immunoSEQ multiplex PCR, and TCRdb's table has in-frame clones only and misses some. The profile covers about 160,000 clones, with about 85% appearing a single time and less than 6.5% taken by the ten largest. The material sequenced was peripheral blood. Source of these receptors: a woman aged 50 to 60 with COVID-19, enrolled during active disease.

The rearrangement uses TRBV10-1 and TRBJ2-3, with TRBD1 identical over 7 bases. Looked up from germline, CDR1 is WNHNN and CDR2 is SYGVQD (reference sequence). This CDR3 region has 16 residues. The V segment lost 4 bases and the J segment 0 bases; nucleotides outside the gene matches: 7. The CDR3 sequence: CASSVRRGPSTDTQYF. The CDR3 DNA follows: TGCGCCAGCAGTGTCCGTAGGGGGCCTAGCACAGATACGCAGTATTTT.

The chain is built from TRBV1 and TRBJ2-7; the listed D gene, TRBD2, was not tested against the DNA. TRBV1 represents a pseudogene. The CDR3 sequence is 15 residues long. The chain's CDR3 is CTSSPETRSSYEQYF. For the CDR3, the DNA is TGCACCAGCAGCCCTGAAACTAGGTCCTCCTACGAGCAGTACTTC.

This clone has a single count. This rearrangement joins TRBV6-2 or TRBV6-3 to TRBJ2-5; 12 bases map to TRBD2. The CDR3 contains 17 residues. V trimming: 1 base; J trimming: 7 bases; junction bases outside the gene matches: 10. Germline values: CDR1 MNHEY, CDR2 SVGEGT. The CDR3 DNA is TGTGCCAGCAGTTACTACGGGCTAGCGGGGGGGACTGGGACCCAGTACTTC. This encodes CASSYYGLAGGTGTQYF.

The gene calls are TRBV3-1 (or the pseudogene TRBV3-2) and TRBJ2-7; D might be TRBD1 (6 bases). Trimming took off 1 base at V and 7 bases at J, with 14 bases between the two ends. Germline-derived CDR1 and CDR2 are LGHDT and YNNKEL (reference sequence). This CDR3 comprises 14 residues. CDR3: CASSQGLTGREQYF. In DNA form, the CDR3 reads TGTGCCAGCAGCCAAGGCCTAACAGGGAGAGAGCAGTACTTC.

The V gene is TRBV12-5, the J gene TRBJ2-7; no reliable D call. Germline V gene data show CDR1 as LGHNT and CDR2 as FRNRAP. The CDR3 is 14 amino acids. V was cut by 1 base and J by 2 bases, with 9 bases left in between. This CDR3 is CASGLDPGAYEQYF. The CDR3 nucleotides read TGTGCTAGTGGTTTGGATCCGGGTGCCTACGAGCAGTACTTC.

The rearrangement uses TRBV5-8 and TRBJ2-4, with 7 bases identical to TRBD1. The CDR3 runs to 13 residues. Germline CDR1 reads SGHTS; CDR2 reads YDEGEE. The V gene end was trimmed by 0 bases and the J gene end by 6 bases; junction bases not matched to a gene: 0. CDR3 region: CASSLDRGNIQYF. The DNA of the CDR3 is TGTGCCAGCAGCTTGGACAGGGGAAACATTCAGTACTTC.

The V call is TRBV18, the J call TRBJ2-7; no reliable D call. In germline, CDR1 is KGHSH, CDR2 LQKENI. CDR3 length equals 13 residues. Trimming shortened V by 4 bases and J by 2 bases, and 9 bases separated the two germline ends. CDR3 bases: TGTGCCAGCTCACGAGAGAGCCCCTACGAGCAGTACTTC. Amino acid sequence: CASSRESPYEQYF.

The chain has TRBV5-4 and TRBJ1-2; D is ambiguous. The CDR3 sequence is 14 residues long. Trimming left V 6 bases short and J 1 base short, with 13 bases between. Germline values: CDR1 SGHNT, CDR2 YYREEE (reference sequence). The CDR3 coding sequence is TGTGCCAGCAACACCGGGATTTTTAACTATGGCTACACCTTC. Translation: CASNTGIFNYGYTF.

V and J are TRBV7-3 and TRBJ2-1, with 13 bases identical to TRBD2. With V trimmed by 3 bases and J by 8 bases, 7 bases remained unmatched. Germline V lookup: CDR1 SGHTA, CDR2 FQGTGA. The CDR3 consists of 16 residues. CDR3 bases: TGTGCCAGCAGCTTCTCCGGGACTAGCGGGACATATGAGCAGTTCTTC. Its protein is CASSFSGTSGTYEQFF.

This chain connects TRBV6-5 to TRBJ1-5; tentative D call: TRBD1 (5 bases). The length of the CDR3 is 14 residues. V was cut by 8 bases and J by 0 bases, with 11 bases left in between. Germline V gives CDR1 MNHEY, CDR2 SVGAGI. Here the CDR3 reads CASRRTFSNQPQHF. In DNA form, the CDR3 reads TGTGCCAGCCGTCGGACATTTAGCAATCAGCCCCAGCATTTT.

This clone occurred a few times. The J gene is TRBJ2-3, the V gene TRBV7-9, with D perhaps TRBD1 (6 bases). This CDR3 spans 16 amino acids. CDR1 SEHNR and CDR2 FQNEAQ come from the germline V gene (reference sequence). V was trimmed by 2 bases and J by 4 bases, leaving 16 bases between them. CDR3 coding DNA: TGTGCCAGCAGCTTATTACAGGGCCTGGAAGCAGATACGCAGTATTTT. Protein product: CASSLLQGLEADTQYF.

J is TRBJ2-5 and V is TRBV6-5; 8 nucleotides match TRBD2. Looked up from germline, CDR1 is MNHEY and CDR2 is SVGAGI. V gave up 6 bases and J gave up 5 bases; unmatched junction bases: 11. This CDR3 has 15 amino acids. CDR3: CASSPGLGVEETQYF. Here the CDR3 DNA reads TGTGCCAGCAGCCCGGGACTAGGAGTGGAGGAGACCCAGTACTTC.

J is TRBJ2-1 and V is TRBV27, with TRBD2 matching 9 bases. The CDR3 is 15 residues long. The V segment lost 3 bases and the J segment 1 base; nucleotides outside the gene matches: 1. CDR1 and CDR2 from the germline V gene are MNHEY and SMNVEV (reference sequence). The CDR3 nucleotides read TGTGCCAGCAGTTTTGCGGGGGGGTCCTACAATGAGCAGTTCTTC. It codes for CASSFAGGSYNEQFF.

The chain carries TRBV7-2 and TRBJ1-5, with TRBD1 matching 8 bases. The CDR3 covers 14 residues. Per the germline V gene, CDR1 is SGHTA and CDR2 is FQGNSA. Trimming removed 5 bases from V and 5 bases from J; junction bases left unmatched: 5. CDR3 sequence reads: CASSQDRGHQPQHF. The CDR3 DNA sequence: TGTGCCAGCAGCCAAGACAGGGGTCATCAGCCCCAGCATTTT. Together with reference TRBV7-2 and TRBJ1-5, the CDR3 gives the full variable domain: GAGVSQSPSNKVTEKGKDVELRCDPISGHTALYWYRQSLGQGLEFLIYFQGNSAPDKSGLPSDRFSAERTGGSVSTLTIQRTQQEDSAVYLCASSQDRGHQPQHFGDGTRLSIL.